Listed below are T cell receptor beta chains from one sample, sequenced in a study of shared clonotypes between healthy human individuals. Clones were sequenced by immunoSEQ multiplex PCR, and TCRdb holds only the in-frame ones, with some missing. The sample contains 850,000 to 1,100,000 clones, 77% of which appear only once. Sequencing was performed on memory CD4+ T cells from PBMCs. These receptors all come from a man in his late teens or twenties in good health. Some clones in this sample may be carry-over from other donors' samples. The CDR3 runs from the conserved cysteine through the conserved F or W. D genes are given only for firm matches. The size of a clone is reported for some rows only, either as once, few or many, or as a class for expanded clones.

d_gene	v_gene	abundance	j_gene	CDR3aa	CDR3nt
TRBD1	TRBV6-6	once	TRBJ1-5	CASGDRGPQPQHF	TGTGCCAGCGGGGACAGGGGGCCTCAGCCCCAGCATTTT
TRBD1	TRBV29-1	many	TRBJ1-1	CSGGTGGWNEAFF	TGCAGCGGGGGAACAGGGGGCTGGAATGAAGCTTTCTTT
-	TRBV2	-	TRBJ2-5	CASSVSVGGTQYF	TGTGCCAGCAGTGTATCCGTTGGAGGGACCCAGTACTTC
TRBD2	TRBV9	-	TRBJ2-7	CASNREGSSYEQYF	TGTGCCAGCAATCGGGAGGGTAGCTCCTACGAGCAGTACTTC
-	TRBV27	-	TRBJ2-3	CASGGASSTATQYF	TGTGCCAGCGGGGGTGCTTCTAGCACAGCTACGCAGTATTTT
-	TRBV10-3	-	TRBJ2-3	CAIRGAQKSPSWADTQYF	TGTGCCATCAGGGGGGCACAGAAATCCCCGTCTTGGGCAGATACGCAGTATTTT
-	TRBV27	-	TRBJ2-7	CASSARQAYEQYF	TGTGCCAGCAGCGCCCGACAGGCCTACGAGCAGTACTTC
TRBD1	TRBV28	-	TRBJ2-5	CASTSPGQGEETQYF	TGTGCCAGCACTTCCCCTGGACAGGGGGAAGAGACCCAGTACTTC
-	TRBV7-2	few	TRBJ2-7	CASSLGTQTYEQYF	TGTGCCAGCAGCTTAGGGACACAAACATACGAGCAGTACTTC
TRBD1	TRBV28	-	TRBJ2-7	CASSSPRDSVFEQYF	TGTGCCAGCAGTTCCCCACGGGACAGTGTTTTCGAGCAGTACTTC
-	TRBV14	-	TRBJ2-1	CASSQGTSYGPQFF	TGTGCCAGCAGCCAAGGAACTAGCTACGGACCCCAGTTCTTC
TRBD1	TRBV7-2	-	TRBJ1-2	CASSSPLGQGIVGYTF	TGTGCCAGCAGCTCCCCCTTGGGACAGGGGATTGTAGGCTACACCTTC
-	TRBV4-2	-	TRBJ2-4	CASSPRGSLSDIQYF	TGTGCCAGCAGCCCAAGAGGGAGTCTGAGCGACATTCAGTACTTC
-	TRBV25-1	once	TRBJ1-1	CASSWSHRTEAFF	TGTGCCAGCAGTTGGTCTCACAGGACTGAAGCTTTCTTT
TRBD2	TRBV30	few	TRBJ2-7	CAWSAIAGSYEQYF	TGTGCCTGGAGTGCAATAGCGGGTTCCTACGAGCAGTACTTC
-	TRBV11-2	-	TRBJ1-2	CASSFNLGGDGYGYTF	TGTGCCAGCAGCTTCAATTTGGGAGGGGATGGCTATGGCTACACCTTC
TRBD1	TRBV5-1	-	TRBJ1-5	CASSLGTGGPQHF	TGCGCCAGCAGCTTGGGGACAGGGGGGCCCCAGCATTTT
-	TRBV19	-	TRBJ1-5	CASSIEVGQPQHF	TGTGCCAGTAGTATCGAGGTAGGTCAGCCCCAGCATTTT
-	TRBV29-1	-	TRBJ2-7	CSVVGGSYEQYF	TGCAGCGTTGTTGGCGGTTCTTACGAGCAGTACTTC
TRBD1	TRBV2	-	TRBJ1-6	CASSQTGESPLHF	TGTGCCAGCAGCCAGACAGGGGAGTCACCCCTCCACTTT
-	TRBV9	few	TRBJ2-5	CASSRETQYF	TGTGCCAGCAGCAGAGAGACCCAGTACTTC
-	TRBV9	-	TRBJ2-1	CASSEVTVNEQFF	TGTGCCAGCAGCGAGGTAACTGTGAATGAGCAGTTCTTC
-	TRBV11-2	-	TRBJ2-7	CASRPNRSSYEQYF	TGTGCCAGCAGGCCGAACAGATCCTCCTACGAGCAGTACTTC
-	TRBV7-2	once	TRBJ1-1	CASRGTGYTEAFF	TGTGCCAGCCGCGGGACGGGTTACACTGAAGCTTTCTTT
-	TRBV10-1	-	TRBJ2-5	CASSAYRARETQYF	TGCGCCAGCAGTGCCTACAGGGCCCGGGAGACCCAGTACTTC
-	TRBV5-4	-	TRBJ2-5	CASSWTLETQYF	TGTGCCAGCAGCTGGACTCTGGAGACCCAGTACTTC
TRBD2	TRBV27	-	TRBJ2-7	CASSLLAGFEQYF	TGTGCCAGCAGTTTACTAGCGGGATTCGAGCAGTACTTC
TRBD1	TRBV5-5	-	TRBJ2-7	CASSVRDRGLEQYF	TGTGCCAGCAGCGTCCGGGACAGGGGGCTCGAGCAGTACTTC
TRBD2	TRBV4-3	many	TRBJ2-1	CASSQDAIAGVNEQFF	TGCGCCAGCAGCCAAGATGCAATAGCGGGAGTCAATGAGCAGTTCTTC
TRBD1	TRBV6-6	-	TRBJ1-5	CASSRTGGWQPQHF	TGTGCCAGCAGTCGCACAGGGGGCTGGCAGCCCCAGCATTTT
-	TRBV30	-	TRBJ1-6	CAWSGRAFYNSPLHF	TGTGCCTGGAGTGGTAGGGCCTTCTATAATTCACCCCTCCACTTT
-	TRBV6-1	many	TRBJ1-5	CASSEYATGNQPQHF	TGTGCCAGCAGTGAATATGCAACAGGTAATCAGCCCCAGCATTTT
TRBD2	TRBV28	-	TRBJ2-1	CASSPRTSGTLNTAYNEQFF	TGTGCCAGCAGTCCCAGGACTAGCGGGACCCTAAATACCGCCTACAATGAGCAGTTCTTC
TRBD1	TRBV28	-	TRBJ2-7	CASRQGGPTYEQYF	TGTGCCAGCAGACAGGGGGGCCCTACTTACGAGCAGTACTTC
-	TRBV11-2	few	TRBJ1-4	CASSLAGGATNEKLFF	TGTGCCAGCAGCCTCGCCGGGGGGGCAACTAATGAAAAACTGTTTTTT
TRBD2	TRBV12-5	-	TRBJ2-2	CASGLVPGLAGVGELFF	TGTGCTAGTGGTTTGGTTCCCGGACTAGCGGGAGTCGGGGAGCTGTTTTTT
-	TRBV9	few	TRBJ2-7	CASSVAVAREQYF	TGTGCCAGCAGCGTAGCCGTAGCGAGGGAGCAGTACTTC
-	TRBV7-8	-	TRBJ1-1	CASSLEGTAFF	TGTGCCAGCAGCTTAGAGGGGACGGCTTTCTTT
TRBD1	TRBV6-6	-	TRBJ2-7	CASSYSRTGGYEQYF	TGTGCCAGCAGTTACTCGCGGACAGGGGGCTACGAGCAGTACTTC
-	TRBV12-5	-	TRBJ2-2	CATINLGNTGELFF	TGTGCTACTATTAACCTGGGGAACACCGGGGAGCTGTTTTTT
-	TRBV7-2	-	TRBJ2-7	CASTQGFSYEQYF	TGTGCCAGCACACAGGGATTCTCCTACGAGCAGTACTTC